Each of the 25 T cell receptor beta chains below was sequenced from the same sample in a study of OX40 agonist ivuxolimab in advanced cancers. Clones were sequenced by immunoSEQ multiplex PCR, and TCRdb holds only the in-frame ones, with some missing. This table has about 64,000 clones, about 85% appearing once. Sequencing was performed on CD4+ or CD8+ T cells sorted from blood, taken in a trial of the OX40 agonist ivuxolimab. The receptors here all came from an adult with an advanced solid tumor such as melanoma, head and neck, liver or kidney cancer.

The chain combines TRBV11-2 with TRBJ2-2, with D possibly matching TRBD2 (6 bases). This CDR3 is 16 amino acids long. Germline CDR1 and CDR2: SGHAT and FQNNGV. V dropped 6 bases and J dropped 5 bases, with 19 bases sitting between them. DNA for the CDR3: TGTGCCAGCAGGCCGGGGGTGGGGACGGGTACCGGGGAGCTGTTTTTT. Protein product: CASRPGVGTGTGELFF.

The chain recombines TRBV5-1 with TRBJ2-7, with TRBD2 identical over 7 bases. Germline values: CDR1 SGHRS, CDR2 YFSETQ. Trimming cost V 0 bases and J 3 bases; bases outside gene matches: 6. This CDR3 is 15 amino acids long. The CDR3, as DNA: TGCGCCAGCAGCTTGGAGGGGACTACCCTCTACGAGCAGTACTTC. Protein: CASSLEGTTLYEQYF.

Written as DNA, the CDR3 is TGTGCCAGCAGCTACGCGGTCAGAGACAATGAGCAGTTCTTC. Protein product: CASSYAVRDNEQFF. This sequence joins TRBV7-2 and TRBJ2-1; D is unresolved. CDR3 length: 14 amino acids. Germline CDR1 and CDR2: SGHTA and FQGNSA. The ends were cut back, 4 bases at V and 5 bases at J, with 12 bases in the middle.

In regard to this clone: This same CDR3 is encoded by further DNA sequences in the sample. This chain joins TRBV7-2 and TRBJ2-5; 7 positions match TRBD2. This CDR3 region has 13 residues. The trim removed 3 bases at V and 3 bases at J, leaving 1 base unmatched. Germline CDR1 reads SGHTA; CDR2 reads FQGNSA. CDR3 residues: CASSFAGEETQYF. CDR3 in DNA: TGTGCCAGCAGCTTTGCGGGGGAAGAGACCCAGTACTTC.

This chain uses TRBV18 with TRBJ1-5; D is ambiguous. V lost 2 bases, J lost 11 bases, and 13 bases lay in between. Germline V CDR1 and CDR2: KGHSH, LQKENI. The CDR3 covers 13 residues. The CDR3 here is CASSPVQERAQHF. DNA for the CDR3: TGTGCCAGCTCACCAGTTCAGGAGAGGGCCCAGCATTTT.

The chain is built from TRBV7-2 and TRBJ1-2; 10 bases line up with TRBD1. J lost 6 bases, V lost 1 base, and 2 bases had no gene match. The CDR3 is made up of 14 amino acids. Germline V gene data show CDR1 as SGHTA and CDR2 as FQGNSA. Here the CDR3 reads CASSLGGQGNGYTF. The CDR3 coding sequence is TGTGCCAGCAGCTTAGGGGGACAGGGGAATGGCTACACCTTC.

The V call is TRBV15, the J call TRBJ2-7, with D uncertain. Germline V gene data show CDR1 as LNHNV and CDR2 as YYDKDF (reference sequence). Trimming shortened V by 0 bases and J by 2 bases, and 8 bases separated the two germline ends. CDR3 length equals 14 residues. This CDR3 reads CATSRDLETYEQYF. CDR3 DNA sequence: TGTGCCACCAGCAGAGATTTAGAGACCTACGAGCAGTACTTC.

The chain has TRBV2 and TRBJ1-1; D not certain. Deletions cut 7 bases from V and 3 bases from J, with 9 bases between. Germline-derived CDR1 and CDR2 are SNHLY and FYNNEI. This CDR3 comprises 12 residues. The CDR3 spells CASNPDYTEAFF. The CDR3 bases are TGTGCCAGCAATCCGGACTACACTGAAGCTTTCTTT.

V is TRBV5-1 and J is TRBJ2-7, with 10 positions matching TRBD1. Germline assignment: CDR1 SGHRS and CDR2 YFSETQ. The CDR3 extends over 15 amino acids. Trimming removed 0 bases from V and 3 bases from J; junction bases left unmatched: 3. CDR3 amino acids: CASSLAGQGIYEQYF. CDR3 DNA: TGCGCCAGCAGCTTGGCGGGACAGGGGATCTACGAGCAGTACTTC.

The rearrangement links TRBV15 to TRBJ2-7, with TRBD1 identical over 7 bases. The CDR3 has 15 amino acids. The junction had 4 bases not matched to a gene; V was cut back by 0 bases and J by 2 bases. The germline V gene has CDR1 LNHNV and CDR2 YYDKDF (reference sequence). CDR3 DNA: TGTGCCACCAGCAGAGACCAGGACAGGACCTACGAGCAGTACTTC. It is translated as CATSRDQDRTYEQYF.

J is TRBJ2-3 and V is TRBV10-3; D is undetermined. V was trimmed by 0 bases and J by 10 bases, leaving 5 bases between them. CDR1 and CDR2 (germline): ENHRY, SYGVKD. There are 11 residues in the CDR3. CDR3 nucleotides: TGTGCCATCAGTGAGTCGTTGGCGCAGTATTTT. Translating gives CAISESLAQYF.

The V call is TRBV5-1, the J call TRBJ2-1; 8 bases are a match to TRBD2. CDR3 length: 16 amino acids. Losses at the gene ends were 7 bases for V and 0 bases for J; bases not matched to a gene: 9. Germline V CDR1 and CDR2: SGHRS, YFSETQ. CDR3 residues: CASSLAEGSSYNEQFF. In DNA, the CDR3 is TGCGCCAGCTCACTAGCGGAGGGAAGCTCCTACAATGAGCAGTTCTTC.

Regarding this clone: A junction boundary mismatches the germline segment, possibly from a read error. The V gene is TRBV2, the J gene TRBJ2-2; TRBD1 matches at 7 bases. The V gene's germline CDR1 is SNHLY and CDR2 FYNNEI. The CDR3 loop spans 14 amino acids. For the CDR3, the DNA is TGTGCCAGCGGTGACAGGGCTTCGACCGGGGAGCTGTTTTTT. As protein: CASGDRASTGELFF.

The chain uses TRBV9 and TRBJ2-1, with 13 positions matching TRBD2. The junction had 9 bases not matched to a gene; V was cut back by 3 bases and J by 0 bases. The CDR3 covers 19 residues. Germline V gene sequence: CDR1 SGDLS, CDR2 YYNGEE. CDR3 DNA: TGTGCCAGCAGCGCGTGGACTAGCGGGAGCCCCGTCTCCTACAATGAGCAGTTCTTC. It encodes CASSAWTSGSPVSYNEQFF.

The V and J genes are TRBV7-2 and TRBJ1-1; possibly TRBD1 for D (6 bases). V was trimmed by 1 base and J by 3 bases, leaving 9 bases between them. The CDR3 consists of 14 residues. Germline V gene data show CDR1 as SGHTA and CDR2 as FQGNSA. The CDR3 reads CASSLGGGDTEAFF. The CDR3 DNA sequence: TGTGCCAGCAGCTTAGGAGGGGGTGACACTGAAGCTTTCTTT.

V gene TRBV19 combines with J gene TRBJ1-4; D gene uncertain. The CDR3 is made up of 13 amino acids. Trimming left V 6 bases short and J 0 bases short, with 5 bases between. From germline, CDR1 is LNHDA and CDR2 SQIVND (reference sequence). The CDR3 DNA sequence: TGTGCCAGTAGACCTACAACTAATGAAAAACTGTTTTTT. Its translation is CASRPTTNEKLFF.

This clone came up a few times. The rearrangement joins TRBV12-5 to TRBJ1-6; D is undetermined. The V end lost 0 bases, the J end lost 7 bases, and 13 bases lay between the germline ends. The CDR3 is 16 amino acids. Looked up from germline, CDR1 is LGHNT and CDR2 is FRNRAP. The CDR3 protein is CASGLVEGGWNSPLHF. The CDR3 DNA sequence: TGTGCTAGTGGTTTGGTAGAAGGTGGCTGGAATTCACCCCTCCACTTT.

The rearrangement uses TRBV6-1 and TRBJ2-7; D possibly corresponds to TRBD1 (6 bases). CDR1 is MNHNS and CDR2 is SASEGT in the germline V gene. The ends were cut back, 5 bases at V and 2 bases at J, with 10 bases in the middle. The CDR3 contains 13 residues. In DNA form, the CDR3 reads TGTGCCAGCAGTTTGACAGGAACCTACGAGCAGTACTTC. Encoded protein: CASSLTGTYEQYF.

This clone was observed a single time. This rearrangement joins TRBV5-1 to TRBJ2-1, with TRBD2 matching over 8 bases. CDR3 length equals 17 residues. The J segment lost 0 bases and the V segment lost 4 bases, leaving 9 bases of the junction unmatched. Germline CDR1 is SGHRS and CDR2 is YFSETQ. As DNA, the CDR3 is TGCGCCAGCAGCCTCCGCTCGAGCGGGAGCTCCTACAATGAGCAGTTCTTC. Encoded protein: CASSLRSSGSSYNEQFF.

This chain uses TRBV7-9 with TRBJ2-6, with a tentative D call TRBD1 (5 bases). Trimming removed 5 bases from V and 2 bases from J, with 10 bases in between. The CDR3 totals 15 residues. Germline CDR1 SEHNR, CDR2 FQNEAQ (reference sequence). In DNA, the CDR3 is TGTGCCAGCAGCCAGGGTGGAGCTGGGGCCAACGTCCTGACTTTC. Protein: CASSQGGAGANVLTF.

This chain joins TRBV28 and TRBJ2-7; D is unclear. V was cut by 6 bases and J by 1 base, with 13 bases left in between. The CDR3 is 14 amino acids. Looked up from germline, CDR1 is MDHEN and CDR2 is SYDVKM. CDR3 in DNA: TGTGCCAGCAGCCCCCTTAAAGGATCCTACGAGCAGTACTTC. It specifies CASSPLKGSYEQYF.

This chain joins TRBV29-1 and TRBJ1-4; D remains ambiguous. Trimming removed 5 bases from V and 7 bases from J, with 8 bases in between. Germline values: CDR1 SQVTM, CDR2 ANQGSEA. The CDR3 runs 11 residues. The CDR3 region is CSVLVVEKLFF. CDR3 DNA: TGCAGCGTTCTAGTGGTTGAAAAACTGTTTTTT.

The chain carries TRBV18 and TRBJ1-2; D ambiguous. The V end was cut by 3 bases, the J end by 1 base, with 12 bases between. The CDR3 has 15 amino acids. CDR1 is KGHSH, CDR2 LQKENI, per germline. CDR3: CASSPQVDLNYGYTF. In DNA, the CDR3 is TGTGCCAGCTCACCCCAGGTCGACCTTAACTATGGCTACACCTTC.

The chain links TRBV6-6 to TRBJ1-2, with D unresolved. The CDR3 runs to 15 residues. Germline CDR1 is MNHNY and CDR2 is SVGAGI (reference sequence). V lost 2 bases and J 4 bases, leaving 14 bases between the germline ends. DNA for the CDR3: TGTGCCAGCAGTTACGGCGGGGTTCGGAGCTATGGCTACACCTTC. Its protein is CASSYGGVRSYGYTF.

The CDR3 DNA is TGTGCCAGCAGTCGGGACAGCCCTAACGCGGGCTACACCTTC. Protein: CASSRDSPNAGYTF. The V call is TRBV6-6, the J call TRBJ1-2; 7 bases fit TRBD1. After removal of 5 bases from V and 8 bases from J, the junction contained 11 bases not matched to a gene. This CDR3 spans 14 amino acids. Germline-derived CDR1 and CDR2 are MNHNY and SVGAGI (reference sequence).